One and the same sample provided the 10 T cell receptor beta chains below, sequenced in a study of response to subunit inactivated influenza vaccine (dated by TCRdb to 2017 to 2018). The protocol used for the library was RT-PCR. For sequencing, an Illumina HiSeq 2500 was employed. The public reads were quality trimmed at Q25 with fastp and then assembled into clones with MiXCR by TCRdb, keeping productive beta chains. For every CDR3 protein sequence, its rows merge into one entry that carries the most common genes and DNA. This sample has approximately 730,000 distinct CDR3 sequences in its table, and over 11% of those were observed once. 5.5% to 8% of the sample is held by the ten biggest clonotypes. Sequences were derived from PBMCs from blood, sampled 14 to 15 days before vaccination. These receptors all come from a man aged 50 to 59 who received an inactivated influenza vaccine. Donor details come from another sample of the same person, matched by shared clones.

This clonotype was seen many times. The chain recombines TRBV12-3 or TRBV12-4 with TRBJ1-2, with TRBD1 identical over 9 bases. After removal of 6 bases from V and 8 bases from J, the junction contained 7 bases not matched to a gene. The CDR3 runs to 13 residues. CDR3 in amino acids: CASRDGTGLGYTF. CDR3 DNA sequence: TGTGCCAGCAGGGACGGGACAGGGCTGGGCTACACCTTC.

In this sample, this clonotype turned up many times. The chain employs TRBV9 and TRBJ2-3; 11 nucleotides agree with TRBD2. V lost 5 bases, J lost 2 bases, and 7 bases stayed unmatched. The CDR3 runs to 16 residues. Germline CDR1 SGDLS, CDR2 YYNGEE. CDR3 sequence: CASRPTSGGLTDTQYF. Here the CDR3 DNA reads TGTGCCAGCAGACCAACTAGCGGGGGACTCACAGATACGCAGTATTTT.

This clonotype was recorded a few times. V is TRBV18 and J is TRBJ2-5; D gene uncertain. The CDR3 runs 13 residues. V was cut by 4 bases and J by 2 bases, with 8 bases left in between. CDR1 and CDR2 (germline): KGHSH, LQKENI. Here the CDR3 reads CASSLFWQETQYF. The CDR3 nucleotides are TGTGCCAGCTCACTATTCTGGCAAGAGACCCAGTACTTC.

This clonotype was counted at least ten times. This rearrangement joins TRBV18 to TRBJ2-6; D not certain. Between the trimmed V and J ends, which lost 6 bases and 0 bases, there was a span of 9 bases. From germline, CDR1 is KGHSH and CDR2 LQKENI. This CDR3 has 15 residues. Here the CDR3 DNA reads TGTGCCAGCTCTCAACAAAGCTCTGGGGCCAACGTCCTGACTTTC. As protein: CASSQQSSGANVLTF.

This clonotype was seen many times. The chain uses TRBV2 and TRBJ2-7, with D hard to call. CDR1 is SNHLY and CDR2 is FYNNEI in the germline V gene. The ends were cut back, 4 bases at V and 0 bases at J, with 4 bases in the middle. The CDR3 spans 12 residues. The CDR3 sequence is CASSVLSYEQYF. For the CDR3, the DNA is TGTGCCAGCAGTGTACTCTCCTACGAGCAGTACTTC.

This clonotype was detected a few times. V is TRBV7-2 and J is TRBJ1-6, with D unclear. The CDR3 loop spans 13 amino acids. Germline V gene sequence: CDR1 SGHTA, CDR2 FQGNSA. V dropped 5 bases and J dropped 10 bases, with 12 bases sitting between them. CDR3 region: CASSPTPTSPLHF. For the CDR3, the DNA is TGTGCCAGCAGCCCCACGCCTACGTCACCCCTCCACTTT.

This clonotype was seen a few times. V usage is TRBV11-3 and J usage is TRBJ2-7, with D possibly matching TRBD1 (7 bases). Germline V gives CDR1 SGHNT, CDR2 YENEEA. V was shortened by 7 bases and J by 5 bases, with 15 bases between the two germline ends. This CDR3 spans 13 amino acids. This chain's CDR3 is CASTETGRNEQYF. CDR3 sequence (DNA): TGTGCCAGCACCGAGACAGGGAGGAACGAGCAGTACTTC.

This clonotype was detected a few times. This chain joins TRBV6-2 or TRBV6-3 and TRBJ2-7; 9 bases agree with TRBD1. This CDR3 spans 16 amino acids. Germline V gene sequence: CDR1 MNHEY, CDR2 SVGEGT. Trimming took 6 bases from V and 0 from J; bases not matched to a gene: 9. The CDR3 bases are TGTGCCAGCAGCTCAGGACAGGGGCGATTCTCCTACGAGCAGTACTTC. Its translation is CASSSGQGRFSYEQYF.

The sample holds a few counts of this clonotype. The chain uses TRBV20-1 and TRBJ2-3, with 9 bases lining up with TRBD2. The length of the CDR3 is 14 residues. Germline CDR1 and CDR2: DFQATT and SNEGSKA (reference sequence). The CDR3 sequence: CSGAGGSSTDTQYF. Written as DNA, the CDR3 is TGCAGCGGAGCGGGAGGCTCTAGCACAGATACGCAGTATTTT.

The chain uses TRBV5-1 and TRBJ2-7, with TRBD1 identical over 7 bases. Trimming took 0 bases from V and 3 from J; bases not matched to a gene: 3. Germline V gives CDR1 SGHRS, CDR2 YFSETQ. The CDR3 contains 14 residues. CDR3 sequence reads: CASSLARGIYEQYF. The CDR3 DNA is TGCGCCAGCAGCTTGGCCAGGGGGATCTACGAGCAGTACTTC.